The 16 T cell receptor beta chains in this list originate from one sample, sequenced in a study of T cell responses to AZD1222 COVID-19 vaccine. Some clones are missing from TCRdb's copy, which holds only in-frame ones; the method was immunoSEQ multiplex PCR. The sample has some 110,000 clones, 75% to 90% seen once. Sequenced here: peripheral blood, sampled on day 0 of MenACWY control vaccination. The receptors derive from an adult in good health.

The rearrangement uses TRBV28 and TRBJ2-2, with a weak D call TRBD2 (6 bases). The CDR3 is 17 residues long. The V end was cut by 4 bases, the J end by 2 bases, with 17 bases between. CDR1 and CDR2 (germline): MDHEN, SYDVKM. The CDR3 DNA follows: TGTGCCAGCAGTTCCACGGGGGAGGCCCCCAACACCGGGGAGCTGTTTTTT. This codes for CASSSTGEAPNTGELFF.

Only one count was recorded for this clone. CDR3 nucleotide sequence: TGTGCCAGCAGCGCCAGGGCTTACAATGAGCAGTTCTTC. The encoded protein is CASSARAYNEQFF. The chain has TRBV7-3 and TRBJ2-1, with a possible D match to TRBD1 (5 bases). Trimming pared 5 bases from V and 4 bases from J, leaving 9 bases between. There are 13 residues in the CDR3. CDR1 is SGHTA, CDR2 FQGTGA, per germline.

V usage is TRBV10-3 and J usage is TRBJ2-3, with 12 bases fitting TRBD1. Germline V gives CDR1 ENHRY, CDR2 SYGVKD. V was pared by 0 bases and J by 5 bases, with 3 bases of the junction left unmatched. The CDR3 is 16 amino acids. The CDR3 spells CAISESGQGAGDTQYF. The CDR3 region has the DNA TGTGCCATCAGTGAGTCGGGACAGGGGGCTGGAGATACGCAGTATTTT.

The chain joins TRBV19 to TRBJ1-5; 7 bases agree with TRBD1. Looked up from germline, CDR1 is LNHDA and CDR2 is SQIVND (reference sequence). The V gene end was trimmed by 3 bases and the J gene end by 3 bases; junction bases not matched to a gene: 8. The CDR3 is 16 residues long. The CDR3 region is CASSILRQGFNQPQHF. The CDR3 region has the DNA TGTGCCAGTAGTATTTTGCGACAGGGCTTCAATCAGCCCCAGCATTTT.

The genes are TRBV18 and TRBJ2-2; no reliable D call. Trimming shortened V by 3 bases and J by 4 bases, and 6 bases separated the two germline ends. Germline V CDR1 and CDR2: KGHSH, LQKENI. This CDR3 spans 13 amino acids. In nucleotides, the CDR3 is TGTGCCAGCTCACCCCAGCGCACCGGGGAGCTGTTTTTT. Amino acids: CASSPQRTGELFF. The full variable domain, with the rest looked up from reference TRBV18 and TRBJ2-2, is NAGVMQNPRHLVRRRGQEARLRCSPMKGHSHVYWYRQLPEEGLKFMVYLQKENIIDESGMPKERFSAEFPKEGPSILRIQQVVRGDSAAYFCASSPQRTGELFFGEGSRLTVL.

J is TRBJ2-7 and V is TRBV5-1; 10 bases line up with TRBD2. The V segment lost 7 bases and the J segment 4 bases; nucleotides outside the gene matches: 11. Germline values: CDR1 SGHRS, CDR2 YFSETQ. This CDR3 has 15 amino acids. The CDR3 region has the DNA TGCGCCAGCGGTTCAACTAGCGGGGAAGGTTACGAGCAGTACTTC. It codes for CASGSTSGEGYEQYF. Drawing the rest from reference TRBV5-1 and TRBJ2-7, the complete variable domain is KAGVTQTPRYLIKTRGQQVTLSCSPISGHRSVSWYQQTPGQGLQFLFEYFSETQRNKGNFPGRFSGRQFSNSRSEMNVSTLELGDSALYLCASGSTSGEGYEQYFGPGTRLTVT.

V gene TRBV19 combines with J gene TRBJ1-4; 9 bases map to TRBD1. In germline, CDR1 is LNHDA, CDR2 SQIVND (reference sequence). The CDR3 length is 15 residues. The junction had 6 bases not matched to a gene; V was cut back by 4 bases and J by 6 bases. Here the CDR3 DNA reads TGTGCCAGTAGTAACCCAACAGGGGGCGATGAAAAACTGTTTTTT. Translated, it gives CASSNPTGGDEKLFF.

The rearrangement links TRBV7-9 to TRBJ2-5, with D perhaps matching TRBD2 (5 bases). The germline V gene has CDR1 SEHNR and CDR2 FQNEAQ (reference sequence). The CDR3 spans 14 residues. Trimming removed 1 base from V and 5 bases from J, with 11 bases in between. This CDR3 reads CASSLGSGMETQYF. The DNA for the CDR3 is TGTGCCAGCAGCTTAGGGTCCGGGATGGAGACCCAGTACTTC.

This chain uses TRBV28 with TRBJ2-2; 9 bases are a match to TRBD1. The CDR3 totals 15 residues. The germline V gene encodes CDR1 MDHEN and CDR2 SYDVKM. V shed 5 bases and J 7 bases; nucleotides not matched to a gene: 8. CDR3 sequence: CASSPHRGPSGELFF. CDR3 bases: TGTGCCAGCAGTCCCCACAGGGGGCCGAGCGGGGAGCTGTTTTTT.

The J gene is TRBJ1-1, the V gene TRBV3-1 (or the pseudogene TRBV3-2), with D hard to call. The germline CDR1 and CDR2 sequences are LGHDT and YNNKEL (reference sequence). Trimming took 4 bases from V and 10 from J, leaving 22 bases between them. The CDR3 length is 15 residues. The chain's CDR3 is CASSRMGGRGIGAFF. The CDR3 DNA follows: TGTGCCAGCAGCCGCATGGGCGGGCGAGGGATTGGAGCTTTCTTT.

The V gene is TRBV9, the J gene TRBJ1-3; 9 bases align to TRBD1. The V segment lost 3 bases and the J segment 7 bases; nucleotides outside the gene matches: 8. Germline loops: CDR1 SGDLS, CDR2 YYNGEE. The CDR3 is made up of 15 amino acids. This CDR3 reads CASSAYLGQGNTIYF. The CDR3, as DNA: TGTGCCAGCAGCGCCTACCTCGGACAGGGGAACACCATATATTTT.

The table lists this clone with a few counts. The chain has TRBV28 and TRBJ1-6, with D uncertain. This CDR3 contains 16 residues. Germline V gene lookup returns CDR1 MDHEN and CDR2 SYDVKM. The V and J ends lost 2 bases and 7 bases respectively, with 15 bases between them. CDR3 nucleotide sequence: TGTGCCAGCAGTTTAGATGGGCGACGGTTAAATTCACCCCTCCACTTT. Translation gives CASSLDGRRLNSPLHF.

The chain uses TRBV23-1 and TRBJ1-6; 7 positions agree with TRBD1. TRBV23-1 is filed as an ORF, its function uncertain. The CDR3 totals 15 residues. Germline trimming cut 9 bases from V and 12 bases from J; bases unmatched to any gene: 17. CDR3 sequence reads: CASPTTGGGYRPLHF. In DNA form, the CDR3 reads TGCGCCAGTCCCACGACGGGAGGGGGCTATCGACCCCTCCACTTT.

This clone has a single count. The rearrangement joins TRBV7-2 to TRBJ2-5; 8 bases agree with TRBD2. TRBJ2-7 explains the end of the DNA better; the J call may be wrong. CDR1 SGHTA and CDR2 FQGNSA come from the germline V gene. CDR3 length: 16 residues. The CDR3 DNA follows: TGTGCCAGCAGACACCCAGGGGAGCGGGGGTCCTACGAGCAGTACTTC. It specifies CASRHPGERGSYEQYF.

V gene TRBV7-6 combines with J gene TRBJ1-1; possible D gene TRBD1, 6 bases. Germline V gives CDR1 SGHVS, CDR2 FNYEAQ. The CDR3 is 16 amino acids. Trimming left V 4 bases short and J 0 bases short, with 15 bases between. The DNA of the CDR3 is TGTGCCAGCAGCTCCCAAGAGGGGGGTTTGAACACTGAAGCTTTCTTT. Translating it yields CASSSQEGGLNTEAFF.

Many counts were recorded for this clone. The chain has TRBV7-3 and TRBJ2-7, with 8 bases matching TRBD2. This CDR3 is 15 amino acids long. The V gene end was trimmed by 4 bases and the J gene end by 7 bases; junction bases not matched to a gene: 12. Germline CDR1 is SGHTA and CDR2 is FQGTGA. DNA for the CDR3: TGTGCCAGCAGCTCAGTAGCGGGGCCACCGGGGGAGCAGTACTTC. Translating it yields CASSSVAGPPGEQYF. Full variable domain (remainder filled in from reference TRBV7-3 and TRBJ2-7): GAGVSQTPSNKVTEKGKYVELRCDPISGHTALYWYRQSLGQGPEFLIYFQGTGAADDSGLPNDRFFAVRPEGSVSTLKIQRTERGDSAVYLCASSSVAGPPGEQYFGPGTRLTVT.